Listed here are 10 T cell receptor beta chains from one sample, sequenced in a study of blood T cell repertoires in COVID-19. Method: immunoSEQ multiplex PCR; TCRdb's copy keeps in-frame clones and lacks some. The profile shows hundreds of thousands of clones, approximately 91% of them singletons. The specimen was PBMCs or T cells enriched from blood (not recorded which). The receptors shown here come from an older woman who had recovered from COVID-19.

The rearrangement links TRBV10-2 to TRBJ2-2; 8 nucleotides line up with TRBD1. The CDR3 has 13 amino acids. The trim removed 10 bases at V and 1 base at J, leaving 2 bases unmatched. In germline, CDR1 is WSHSY, CDR2 SAAADI. The CDR3 DNA sequence: TGCGCCATCGGGACAGGGAACACCGGGGAGCTGTTTTTT. Its translation is CAIGTGNTGELFF.

The rearrangement uses TRBV3-1 (or the pseudogene TRBV3-2) and TRBJ2-5; TRBD1 matches 7 bases. The ends lost 4 bases at V and 5 bases at J; junction bases unmatched: 13. In germline, CDR1 is LGHDT, CDR2 YNNKEL (reference sequence). CDR3 length: 16 residues. The CDR3 DNA follows: TGTGCCAGCAGCCTCCTTGGACAGGCAATTGCGGAGACCCAGTACTTC. Translated, it gives CASSLLGQAIAETQYF.

The rearrangement uses TRBV5-1 and TRBJ2-6; a possible D gene is TRBD2 (6 bases). The CDR3 consists of 17 residues. Looked up from germline, CDR1 is SGHRS and CDR2 is YFSETQ. V lost 0 bases and J lost 0, with 10 bases in between. This chain's CDR3 is CASSLGWEASGANVLTF. The CDR3 nucleotides are TGCGCCAGCAGCTTGGGCTGGGAGGCCTCTGGGGCCAACGTCCTGACTTTC.

The chain uses TRBV2 and TRBJ2-3; TRBD2 matches at 10 bases. Germline CDR1 reads SNHLY; CDR2 reads FYNNEI. There are 17 residues in the CDR3. V was clipped by 2 bases and J by 2 bases; unmatched bases: 7. CDR3 DNA: TGTGCCAGCAGTGAATCTACTAGCGGGGAGTACACAGATACGCAGTATTTT. It yields the protein CASSESTSGEYTDTQYF.

This clone was seen a few times. V usage is TRBV27 and J usage is TRBJ1-2, with 7 bases aligning to TRBD1. The CDR3 has 13 residues. Germline CDR1 and CDR2: MNHEY and SMNVEV (reference sequence). Losses at the gene ends were 4 bases for V and 5 bases for J; bases not matched to a gene: 4. The CDR3 loop is CASSSQGKYGYTF. CDR3 nucleotides: TGTGCCAGCAGTTCACAGGGGAAATATGGCTACACCTTC.

This rearrangement joins TRBV11-3 to TRBJ1-2, with D perhaps TRBD1 (5 bases). V gave up 11 bases and J gave up 0 bases, with 10 bases separating them. The CDR3 spans 12 residues. Germline CDR1 is SGHNT and CDR2 is YENEEA. The CDR3 sequence: CAAGSSNYGYTF. For the CDR3, the DNA is TGTGCCGCAGGGTCGTCTAACTATGGCTACACCTTC.

In its sample, this clone was seen once. The V call is TRBV25-1, the J call TRBJ1-6; 7 nucleotides align to TRBD1. CDR1 MGHDK and CDR2 SYGVNS come from the germline V gene. Germline trimming cut 7 bases from V and 8 bases from J; bases unmatched to any gene: 2. The length of the CDR3 is 12 residues. The CDR3 region is CASNTGDSPLHF. CDR3 in DNA: TGTGCCAGCAATACAGGGGATTCACCCCTCCACTTT. The complete variable domain, with remaining parts taken from reference TRBV25-1 and TRBJ1-6, reads EADIYQTPRYLVIGTGKKITLECSQTMGHDKMYWYQQDPGMELHLIHYSYGVNSTEKGDLSSESTVSRIRTEHFPLTLESARPSHTSQYLCASNTGDSPLHFGNGTRLTVT.

The chain is built from TRBV2 and TRBJ1-1; 7 bases line up with TRBD1. The CDR3 spans 15 residues. The V segment lost 4 bases and the J segment 2 bases; nucleotides outside the gene matches: 7. Germline values: CDR1 SNHLY, CDR2 FYNNEI. The CDR3 nucleotides read TGTGCCAGCAGTGGATCGACAGGGAGAAACACTGAAGCTTTCTTT. This sequence encodes CASSGSTGRNTEAFF.

The gene calls are TRBV6-5 and TRBJ2-7; weak D call: TRBD1 (7 bases). Germline V gene lookup returns CDR1 MNHEY and CDR2 SVGAGI. Between the trimmed V and J ends, which lost 0 bases and 5 bases, there was a span of 17 bases. This CDR3 region has 16 residues. CDR3 sequence (DNA): TGTGCCAGCAGTTACTCTCCCCCCGGAGGGGGCGACGAGCAGTACTTC. Translation: CASSYSPPGGGDEQYF.

The chain joins TRBV14 to TRBJ2-7; the match to TRBD1 covers 10 bases. Trimming removed 4 bases from V and 2 bases from J; junction bases left unmatched: 2. Germline V lookup: CDR1 SGHDN, CDR2 FVKESK. The CDR3 loop spans 14 amino acids. CDR3 nucleotide sequence: TGTGCCAGCAGCCCCGGACAGGGGGCCTACGAGCAGTACTTC. Protein product: CASSPGQGAYEQYF.